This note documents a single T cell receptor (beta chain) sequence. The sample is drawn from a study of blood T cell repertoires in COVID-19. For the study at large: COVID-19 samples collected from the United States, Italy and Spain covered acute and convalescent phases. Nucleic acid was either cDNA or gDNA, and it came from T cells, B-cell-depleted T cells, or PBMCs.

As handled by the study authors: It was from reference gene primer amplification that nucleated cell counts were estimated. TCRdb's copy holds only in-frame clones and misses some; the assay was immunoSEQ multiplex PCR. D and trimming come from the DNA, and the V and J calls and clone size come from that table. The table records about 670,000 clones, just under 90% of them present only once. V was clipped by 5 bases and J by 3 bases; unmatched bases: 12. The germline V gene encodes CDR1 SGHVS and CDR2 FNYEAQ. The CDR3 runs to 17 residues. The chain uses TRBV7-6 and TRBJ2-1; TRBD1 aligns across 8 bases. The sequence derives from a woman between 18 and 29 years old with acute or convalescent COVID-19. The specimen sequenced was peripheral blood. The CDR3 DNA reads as TGTGCCAGCAGCGTAGACGACAGGGGAAAACTCTACAATGAGCAGTTCTTC. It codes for CASSVDDRGKLYNEQFF.